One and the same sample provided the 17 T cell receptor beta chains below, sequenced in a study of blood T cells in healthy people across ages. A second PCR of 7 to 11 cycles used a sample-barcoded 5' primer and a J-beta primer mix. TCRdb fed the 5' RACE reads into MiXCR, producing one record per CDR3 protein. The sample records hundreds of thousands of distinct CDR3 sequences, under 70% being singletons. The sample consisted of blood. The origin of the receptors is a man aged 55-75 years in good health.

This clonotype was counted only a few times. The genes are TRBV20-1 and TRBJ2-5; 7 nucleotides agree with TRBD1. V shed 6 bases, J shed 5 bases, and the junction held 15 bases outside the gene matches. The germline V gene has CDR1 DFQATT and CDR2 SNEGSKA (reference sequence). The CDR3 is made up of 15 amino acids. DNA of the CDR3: TGCAGTGCAACTGGGGCGACAGGGCGAATTGAGACCCAGTACTTC. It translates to CSATGATGRIETQYF.

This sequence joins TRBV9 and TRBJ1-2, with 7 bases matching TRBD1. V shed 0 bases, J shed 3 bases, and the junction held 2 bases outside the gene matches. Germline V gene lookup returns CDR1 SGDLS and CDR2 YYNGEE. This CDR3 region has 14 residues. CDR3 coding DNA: TGTGCCAGCAGCGTAGTAGGGACAGACTATGGCTACACCTTC. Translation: CASSVVGTDYGYTF.

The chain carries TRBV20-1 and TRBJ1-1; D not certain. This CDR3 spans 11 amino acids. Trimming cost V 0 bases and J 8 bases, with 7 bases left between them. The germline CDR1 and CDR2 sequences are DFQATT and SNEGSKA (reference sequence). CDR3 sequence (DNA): TGCAGTGCTAGAGATGGTAACGAAGCTTTCTTT. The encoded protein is CSARDGNEAFF.

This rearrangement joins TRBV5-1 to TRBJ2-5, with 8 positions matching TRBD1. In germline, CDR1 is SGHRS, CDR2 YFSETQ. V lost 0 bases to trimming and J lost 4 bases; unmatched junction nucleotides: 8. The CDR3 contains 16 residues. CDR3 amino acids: CASSLETGEVLETQYF. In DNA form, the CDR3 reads TGCGCCAGCAGCTTGGAGACAGGGGAGGTATTAGAGACCCAGTACTTC.

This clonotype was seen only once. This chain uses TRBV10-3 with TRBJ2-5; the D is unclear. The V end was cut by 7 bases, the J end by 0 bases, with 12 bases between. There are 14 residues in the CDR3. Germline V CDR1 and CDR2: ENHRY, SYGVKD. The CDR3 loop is CAIMSEPNQETQYF. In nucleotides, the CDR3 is TGTGCCATCATGTCAGAACCAAACCAAGAGACCCAGTACTTC.

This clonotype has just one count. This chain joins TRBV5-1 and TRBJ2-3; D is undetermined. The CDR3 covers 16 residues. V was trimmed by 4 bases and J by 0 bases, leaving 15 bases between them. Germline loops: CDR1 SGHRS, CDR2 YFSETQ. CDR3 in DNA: TGCGCCAGCAGCCCTTTAACGGCCTCTAGCACAGATACGCAGTATTTT. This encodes CASSPLTASSTDTQYF.

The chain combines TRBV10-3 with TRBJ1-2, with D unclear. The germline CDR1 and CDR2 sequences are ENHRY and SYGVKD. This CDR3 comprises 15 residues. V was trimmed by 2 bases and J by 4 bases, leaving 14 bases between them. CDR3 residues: CAISEAGVSLYGYTF. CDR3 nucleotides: TGTGCCATCAGTGAGGCCGGGGTTAGTCTCTATGGCTACACCTTC.

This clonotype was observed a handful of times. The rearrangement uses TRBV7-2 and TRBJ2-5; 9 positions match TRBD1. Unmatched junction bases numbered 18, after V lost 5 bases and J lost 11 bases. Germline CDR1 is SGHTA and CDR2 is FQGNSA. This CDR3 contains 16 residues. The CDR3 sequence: CASSRQGTGLGNEQYF. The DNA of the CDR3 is TGTGCCAGCAGCCGACAAGGGACAGGGTTGGGTAATGAGCAGTACTTC.

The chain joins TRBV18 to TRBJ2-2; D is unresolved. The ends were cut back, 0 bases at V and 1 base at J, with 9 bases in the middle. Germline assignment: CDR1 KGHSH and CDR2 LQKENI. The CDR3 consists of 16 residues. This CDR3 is CASSPPGPQNTGELFF. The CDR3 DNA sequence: TGTGCCAGCTCACCACCTGGCCCGCAGAACACCGGGGAGCTGTTTTTT.

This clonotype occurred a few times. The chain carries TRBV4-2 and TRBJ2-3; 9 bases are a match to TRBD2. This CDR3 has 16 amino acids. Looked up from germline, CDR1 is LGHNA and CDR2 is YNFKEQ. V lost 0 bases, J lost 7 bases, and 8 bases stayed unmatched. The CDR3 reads CASSQDLAGGLNTQYF. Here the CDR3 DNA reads TGTGCCAGCAGCCAAGACCTGGCGGGGGGGCTAAATACGCAGTATTTT.

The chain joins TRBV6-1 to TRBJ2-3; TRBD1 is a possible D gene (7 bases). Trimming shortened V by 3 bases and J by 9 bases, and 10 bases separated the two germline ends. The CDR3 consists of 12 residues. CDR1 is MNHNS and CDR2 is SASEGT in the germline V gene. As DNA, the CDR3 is TGTGCCAGCAGTGAGTCAGGGGGGACGCAGTATTTT. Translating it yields CASSESGGTQYF.

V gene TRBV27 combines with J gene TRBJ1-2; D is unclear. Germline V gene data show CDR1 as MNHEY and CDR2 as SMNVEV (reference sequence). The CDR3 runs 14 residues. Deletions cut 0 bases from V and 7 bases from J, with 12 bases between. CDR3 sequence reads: CASSLSGGYRGYTF. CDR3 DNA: TGTGCCAGCAGTTTATCGGGCGGGTACCGTGGCTACACCTTC.

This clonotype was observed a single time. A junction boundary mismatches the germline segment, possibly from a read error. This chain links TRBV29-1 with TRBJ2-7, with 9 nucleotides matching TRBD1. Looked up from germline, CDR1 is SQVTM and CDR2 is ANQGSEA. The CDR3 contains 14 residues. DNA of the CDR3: TGCAGCGTCGCTAAAACAGGGGGCTCCTACGGGCAGTACTTC. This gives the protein CSVAKTGGSYGQYF.

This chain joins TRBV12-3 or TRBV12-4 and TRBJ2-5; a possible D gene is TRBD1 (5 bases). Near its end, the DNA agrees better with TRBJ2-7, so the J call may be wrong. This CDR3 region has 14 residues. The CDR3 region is CASSFLNQGNEQYF. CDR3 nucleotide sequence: TGTGCCAGCAGTTTTCTTAATCAGGGTAACGAGCAGTACTTC.

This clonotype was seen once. The CDR3 sequence: CASSRGGTSGGASYNEQFF. The CDR3 bases are TGCGCCAGCAGCAGGGGCGGTACTAGCGGGGGGGCTTCCTACAATGAGCAGTTCTTC. The gene calls are TRBV5-1 and TRBJ2-1, with 13 bases aligning to TRBD2. The CDR3 spans 19 residues. The junction had 11 bases not matched to a gene; V was cut back by 4 bases and J by 1 base. Per germline, CDR1 SGHRS and CDR2 YFSETQ.

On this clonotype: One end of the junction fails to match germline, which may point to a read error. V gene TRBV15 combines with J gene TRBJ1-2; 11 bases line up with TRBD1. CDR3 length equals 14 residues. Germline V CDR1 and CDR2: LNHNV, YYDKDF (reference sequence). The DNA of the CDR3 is TGTGGCACCAGCAGAGGGACAGGGGGTTATGGCTACACCTTC. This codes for CGTSRGTGGYGYTF.

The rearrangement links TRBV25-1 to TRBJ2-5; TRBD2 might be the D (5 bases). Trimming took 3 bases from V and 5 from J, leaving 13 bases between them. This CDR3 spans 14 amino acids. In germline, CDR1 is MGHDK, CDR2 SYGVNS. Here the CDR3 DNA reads TGTGCCAGCAGTGATCGACGGGGTGGTGAGACCCAGTACTTC. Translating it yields CASSDRRGGETQYF.